A single sample is the source of the 21 T cell receptor beta chains below, sequenced in a study of blood T cell repertoires in COVID-19. Method: immunoSEQ multiplex PCR; TCRdb's copy keeps in-frame clones and lacks some. This table holds over 100,000 clones, roughly 90% found once. Material for sequencing was peripheral blood. Receptor source: a woman aged 45-65 years with COVID-19, enrolled during active disease.

The chain combines TRBV28 with TRBJ2-7, with D tentatively TRBD2 (6 bases). Trimming cost V 8 bases and J 4 bases, with 15 bases left between them. Germline V gives CDR1 MDHEN, CDR2 SYDVKM. The CDR3 extends over 13 amino acids. CDR3 loop: CASLGLMRYEQYF. Written as DNA, the CDR3 is TGTGCCAGCTTAGGACTAATGCGGTACGAGCAGTACTTC. Looking up the rest from reference TRBV28 and TRBJ2-7 gives the full variable domain: DVKVTQSSRYLVKRTGEKVFLECVQDMDHENMFWYRQDPGLGLRLIYFSYDVKMKEKGDIPEGYSVSREKKERFSLILESASTNQTSMYLCASLGLMRYEQYFGPGTRLTVT.

The rearrangement uses TRBV7-2 and TRBJ1-2; D unclear. CDR3 size: 15 residues. Trimming removed 0 bases from V and 2 bases from J, with 10 bases in between. CDR1 and CDR2 (germline): SGHTA, FQGNSA. CDR3 DNA sequence: TGTGCCAGCAGCTTAGCGCCAGACGGGAACTATGGCTACACCTTC. The encoded protein is CASSLAPDGNYGYTF.

The chain recombines TRBV7-8 with TRBJ1-2; TRBD1 agrees at 9 bases. The CDR3 extends over 14 amino acids. V shed 7 bases and J 6 bases; nucleotides not matched to a gene: 9. Germline values: CDR1 SGHVS, CDR2 FQNEAQ. The CDR3 DNA sequence: TGTGCCAGCACCGTCGGGACAGGGTCTGATGGCTACACCTTC. This sequence encodes CASTVGTGSDGYTF.

This clone appeared a single time. This rearrangement joins TRBV19 to TRBJ1-5; D is undetermined. The CDR3 length is 16 residues. Per the germline V gene, CDR1 is LNHDA and CDR2 is SQIVND (reference sequence). The V end was cut by 3 bases, the J end by 6 bases, with 18 bases between. CDR3: CASSIPADARGQPQHF. The CDR3 DNA sequence: TGTGCCAGTAGTATTCCCGCCGACGCTCGGGGTCAGCCCCAGCATTTT.

V and J are TRBV27 and TRBJ1-1; D gene uncertain. Trimming took off 3 bases at V and 2 bases at J, with 10 bases between the two ends. The CDR3 totals 14 residues. Germline V gene data show CDR1 as MNHEY and CDR2 as SMNVEV (reference sequence). CDR3 nucleotide sequence: TGTGCCAGCAGTTTGGGCAGGACTAACACTGAAGCTTTCTTT. Amino acid sequence: CASSLGRTNTEAFF.

V and J are TRBV5-5 and TRBJ1-2; D perhaps matches TRBD1 (6 bases). Per the germline V gene, CDR1 is SGHKS and CDR2 is YYEKEE (reference sequence). This CDR3 has 15 residues. With 0 bases removed from V and 1 base from J, the gap between germline ends came to 10 bases. CDR3 loop: CASSLGQGINYGYTF. DNA of the CDR3: TGTGCCAGCAGCTTGGGGCAGGGGATTAACTATGGCTACACCTTC.

This clone has only one observation. The chain joins TRBV5-4 to TRBJ1-2; TRBD1 aligns across 9 bases. The CDR3 totals 15 residues. The ends lost 1 base at V and 3 bases at J; junction bases unmatched: 4. Germline lookup yields CDR1 SGHNT and CDR2 YYREEE (reference sequence). CDR3 sequence reads: CASSLWDRDYYGYTF. In nucleotides, the CDR3 is TGTGCCAGCAGCTTGTGGGACAGGGATTACTATGGCTACACCTTC.

This clone was found once. The chain has TRBV28 and TRBJ2-3, with TRBD2 matching 11 bases. V lost 5 bases, J lost 2 bases, and 6 bases stayed unmatched. The germline V gene has CDR1 MDHEN and CDR2 SYDVKM. CDR3 size: 16 residues. CDR3 nucleotides: TGTGCCAGCAGTCCACGACTAGCGGGGAACACAGATACGCAGTATTTT. It yields the protein CASSPRLAGNTDTQYF. The whole variable domain, filled in from reference TRBV28 and TRBJ2-3, reads DVKVTQSSRYLVKRTGEKVFLECVQDMDHENMFWYRQDPGLGLRLIYFSYDVKMKEKGDIPEGYSVSREKKERFSLILESASTNQTSMYLCASSPRLAGNTDTQYFGPGTRLTVL.

V usage is TRBV20-1 and J usage is TRBJ1-1; D might be TRBD1 (5 bases). This CDR3 contains 11 residues. Deletions cut 2 bases from V and 9 bases from J, with 10 bases between. Germline loops: CDR1 DFQATT, CDR2 SNEGSKA (reference sequence). DNA for the CDR3: TGCAGTGCTAGAATAGGACAAAAAGCTTTCTTT. This encodes CSARIGQKAFF.

V is TRBV6-4 and J is TRBJ2-1; D is ambiguous. CDR3 length: 14 residues. The V gene's germline CDR1 is MRHNA and CDR2 SNTAGT. With 5 bases removed from V and 8 bases from J, the gap between germline ends came to 16 bases. The CDR3 is CASSREALIDEQFF. For the CDR3, the DNA is TGTGCCAGCAGTCGAGAGGCGCTGATCGATGAGCAGTTCTTC.

The rearrangement links TRBV5-4 to TRBJ2-5; TRBD2 matches at 11 bases. CDR3 size: 13 residues. Germline V gene lookup returns CDR1 SGHNT and CDR2 YYREEE (reference sequence). The V gene end was trimmed by 7 bases and the J gene end by 5 bases; junction bases not matched to a gene: 4. The CDR3 loop reads CASFSGGEETQYF. DNA for the CDR3: TGTGCCAGCTTTAGCGGGGGGGAGGAGACCCAGTACTTC.

V gene TRBV18 combines with J gene TRBJ1-3; 9 nucleotides line up with TRBD1. The CDR3 is 14 residues long. In germline, CDR1 is KGHSH, CDR2 LQKENI. V was clipped by 4 bases and J by 4 bases; unmatched bases: 2. The CDR3 DNA reads as TGTGCCAGCTCACTCGGGACAGGGGGAAACACCATATATTTT. It yields the protein CASSLGTGGNTIYF.

The rearrangement links TRBV7-3 to TRBJ2-2; the D gene is possibly TRBD2 (5 bases). CDR1 and CDR2 from the germline V gene are SGHTA and FQGTGA. The CDR3 contains 15 residues. The V gene lost 3 bases and the J gene lost 2 bases, with 10 bases spanning the gap. The chain's CDR3 is CASSFLRTNTGELFF. The CDR3 nucleotides read TGTGCCAGCAGCTTCTTAAGGACTAACACCGGGGAGCTGTTTTTT. Based on the CDR3 plus reference TRBV7-3 and TRBJ2-2, the full variable domain is GAGVSQTPSNKVTEKGKYVELRCDPISGHTALYWYRQSLGQGPEFLIYFQGTGAADDSGLPNDRFFAVRPEGSVSTLKIQRTERGDSAVYLCASSFLRTNTGELFFGEGSRLTVL.

CDR3 sequence: CASSKLGTIGNTIYF. Written as DNA, the CDR3 is TGTGCCAGCAGCAAACTAGGGACTATCGGAAACACCATATATTTT. The rearrangement uses TRBV21-1 and TRBJ1-3. TRBV21-1 is an annotated pseudogene. The CDR3 loop spans 15 amino acids.

The chain uses TRBV19 and TRBJ1-2, with 9 positions matching TRBD1. The trim removed 0 bases at V and 4 bases at J, leaving 3 bases unmatched. Germline V gene sequence: CDR1 LNHDA, CDR2 SQIVND (reference sequence). The CDR3 consists of 15 residues. The CDR3 nucleotides are TGTGCCAGTAGTATAGAGGGGACAGGGACCTATGGCTACACCTTC. Its protein product is CASSIEGTGTYGYTF.

The count of this clone is one. Sequence at one end of the junction differs from germline and may be a read error. J is TRBJ1-2 and V is TRBV7-9; D gene unclear. In germline, CDR1 is SEHNR, CDR2 FQNEAQ (reference sequence). The CDR3 runs 11 residues. The DNA of the CDR3 is TGTGCCAGCAGCTTAAACTCTGGCTACACCTTC. Translation: CASSLNSGYTF.

V and J are TRBV6-5 and TRBJ2-7, with TRBD1 matching over 7 bases. The germline gives CDR1 MNHEY, CDR2 SVGAGI. The CDR3 is made up of 15 amino acids. With 6 bases clipped from V and 1 base from J, the junction kept 9 bases outside the gene matches. CDR3 region: CASRVTGMGSYEQYV. CDR3 coding DNA: TGTGCCAGCAGAGTGACAGGGATGGGATCCTACGAGCAGTACGTC.

This chain connects TRBV19 to TRBJ1-2; no clear D gene. Germline CDR1 LNHDA, CDR2 SQIVND (reference sequence). The V and J ends lost 10 bases and 4 bases respectively, with 7 bases between them. CDR3 length: 10 residues. The CDR3 region has the DNA TGTGCCACGGGGTCCTATGGCTACACCTTC. It specifies CATGSYGYTF.

The gene calls are TRBV5-5 and TRBJ2-7; possible D gene TRBD1, 6 bases. Trimming pared 1 base from V and 9 bases from J, leaving 20 bases between. This CDR3 is 15 amino acids long. Germline CDR1 and CDR2: SGHKS and YYEKEE (reference sequence). The CDR3 DNA is TGTGCCAGCAGCTTGCCTGGCAGGGGCCCCTCTTTGCAGTACGTC. It translates to CASSLPGRGPSLQYV.

This clone showed up just once. The sample carries other DNA sequences with the same CDR3. The chain recombines TRBV27 with TRBJ2-1; perhaps TRBD2 as D (5 bases). Trimming left V 9 bases short and J 7 bases short, with 13 bases between. The CDR3 is 12 amino acids. Germline lookup yields CDR1 MNHEY and CDR2 SMNVEV (reference sequence). CDR3 amino acids: CASRTGGNEQFF. The CDR3, as DNA: TGTGCCAGTCGGACCGGCGGGAATGAGCAGTTCTTC.

The V call is TRBV14, the J call TRBJ1-4; D may be TRBD1 (5 bases). Germline V gives CDR1 SGHDN, CDR2 FVKESK. Trimming took off 2 bases at V and 5 bases at J, with 12 bases between the two ends. This CDR3 comprises 15 residues. The CDR3: CASSQTGVGNEKLFF. CDR3 bases: TGTGCCAGCAGCCAAACAGGAGTTGGGAATGAAAAACTGTTTTTT.